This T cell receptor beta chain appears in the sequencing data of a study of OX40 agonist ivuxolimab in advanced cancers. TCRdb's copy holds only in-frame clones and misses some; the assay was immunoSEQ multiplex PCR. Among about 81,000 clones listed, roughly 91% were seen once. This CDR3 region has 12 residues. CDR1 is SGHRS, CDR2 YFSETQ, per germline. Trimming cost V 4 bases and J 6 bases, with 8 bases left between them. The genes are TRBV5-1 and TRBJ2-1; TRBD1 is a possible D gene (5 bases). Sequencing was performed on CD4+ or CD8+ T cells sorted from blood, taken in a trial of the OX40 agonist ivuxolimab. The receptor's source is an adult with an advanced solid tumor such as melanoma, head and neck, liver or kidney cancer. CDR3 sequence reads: CASSLGLNEQFF. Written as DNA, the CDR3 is TGCGCCAGCAGCCTGGGGCTCAATGAGCAGTTCTTC.